This section outlines one T cell receptor beta chain sequence together with its context. Its antigen is not identified. The germline and genes are mouse ones. The read halts 1 residue ahead of the CDR3 end, with the missing end drawn from the germline J gene. The V end was cut by 3 bases, the J end by 1 base, with 10 bases between. Germline lookup yields CDR1 SGHND and CDR2 FRSKSL. The CDR3 is made up of 15 amino acids. The data originate from a study of tissue T cells after allogeneic stem cell transplantation. The assay was immunoSEQ multiplex PCR, and TCRdb's table has in-frame clones only and misses some. The sample comprises under 8,500 clones, roughly a third of which are singletons, and around 3.5% rests with the top ten. Time point noted: mouse harvest day 14 after allogeneic transplant. The graft held 10^6 splenic CD5+ T cells and 10^7 T-cell-depleted bone marrow cells. B6 (H2b) cells into BALB/c (H2d) mice; tissues taken at day 7 or 14.

Study-wide results and limits: Only a limited share of tissue TCRs appeared in blood or spleen. Alloreactivity or antigen specificity of tissue TCRs was not determined; some clones might be host cells. Shared clones across patients were few; motif clustering revealed tissue-specific shared signatures.

This TCR derives from a female BALB/c mouse given C57BL/6 T cells with graft-versus-host disease after an allogeneic hematopoietic cell transplant. The chain employs TRBV15 and TRBJ1-3, with a weak D call TRBD1 (5 bases). The sequenced material came from skin. CDR3 sequence: CASSFSAGSGNTLYF. The CDR3 DNA, read in part, is TGTGCCAGCAGTTTCTCGGCAGGGTCTGGAAATACGCTCTAT.